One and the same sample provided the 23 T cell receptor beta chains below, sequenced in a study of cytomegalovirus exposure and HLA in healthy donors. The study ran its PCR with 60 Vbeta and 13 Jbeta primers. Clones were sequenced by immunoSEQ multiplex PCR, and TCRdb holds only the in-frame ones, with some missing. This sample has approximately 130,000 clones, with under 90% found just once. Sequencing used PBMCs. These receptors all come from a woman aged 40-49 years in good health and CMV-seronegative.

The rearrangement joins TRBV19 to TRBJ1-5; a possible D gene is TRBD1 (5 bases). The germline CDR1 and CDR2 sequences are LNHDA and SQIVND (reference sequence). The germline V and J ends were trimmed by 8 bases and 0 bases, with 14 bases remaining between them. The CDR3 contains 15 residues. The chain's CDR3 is CASVTDHSSNQPQHF. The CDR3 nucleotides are TGTGCCAGTGTGACAGACCATAGTAGCAATCAGCCCCAGCATTTT.

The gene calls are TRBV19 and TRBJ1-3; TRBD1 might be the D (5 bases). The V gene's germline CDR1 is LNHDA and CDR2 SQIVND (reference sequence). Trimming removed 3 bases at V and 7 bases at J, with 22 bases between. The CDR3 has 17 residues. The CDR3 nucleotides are TGTGCCAGTAGTATCGGGTTTATCAACAGGCGAGAGAACACCATATATTTT. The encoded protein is CASSIGFINRRENTIYF.

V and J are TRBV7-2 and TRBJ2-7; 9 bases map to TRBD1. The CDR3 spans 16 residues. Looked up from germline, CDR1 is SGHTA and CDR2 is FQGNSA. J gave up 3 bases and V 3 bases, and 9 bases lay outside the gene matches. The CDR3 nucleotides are TGTGCCAGCAGCTTGGGGACAGGGCGTTTTAACTACGAGCAGTACTTC. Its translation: CASSLGTGRFNYEQYF.

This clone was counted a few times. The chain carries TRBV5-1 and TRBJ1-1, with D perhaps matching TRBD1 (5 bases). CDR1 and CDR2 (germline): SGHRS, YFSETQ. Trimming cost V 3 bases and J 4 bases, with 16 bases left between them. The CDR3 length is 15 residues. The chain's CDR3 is CASSWDGTSATEAFF. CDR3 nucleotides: TGCGCCAGCAGCTGGGACGGGACTTCCGCCACTGAAGCTTTCTTT.

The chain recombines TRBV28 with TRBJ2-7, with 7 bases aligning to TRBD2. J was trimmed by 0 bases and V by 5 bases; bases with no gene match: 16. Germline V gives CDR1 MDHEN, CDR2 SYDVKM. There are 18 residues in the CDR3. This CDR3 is CASSPLGVAGASSYEQYF. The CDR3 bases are TGTGCCAGCAGTCCCCTGGGGGTAGCGGGCGCCTCCTCCTACGAGCAGTACTTC.

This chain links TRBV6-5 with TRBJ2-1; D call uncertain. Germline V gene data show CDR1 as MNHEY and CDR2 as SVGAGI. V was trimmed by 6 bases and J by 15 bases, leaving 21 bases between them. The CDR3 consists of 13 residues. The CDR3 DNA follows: TGTGCCAGCAGCCCCTACGCACAGAGTGGGTGGTTCTTC. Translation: CASSPYAQSGWFF.

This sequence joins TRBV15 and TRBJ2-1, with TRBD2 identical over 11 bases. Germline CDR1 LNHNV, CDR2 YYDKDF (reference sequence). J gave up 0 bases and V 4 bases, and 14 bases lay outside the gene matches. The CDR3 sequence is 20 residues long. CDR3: CATSTTRAGTSGPSYNEQFF. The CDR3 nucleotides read TGTGCCACCAGCACTACGCGAGCCGGGACTAGCGGTCCCTCCTACAATGAGCAGTTCTTC.

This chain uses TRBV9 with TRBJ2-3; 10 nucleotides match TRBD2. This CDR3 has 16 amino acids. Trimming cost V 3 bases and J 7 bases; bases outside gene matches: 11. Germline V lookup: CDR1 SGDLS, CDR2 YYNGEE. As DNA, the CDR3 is TGTGCCAGCAGCGGGCAAGCGGGGGGGCCGACAAATACGCAGTATTTT. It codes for CASSGQAGGPTNTQYF.

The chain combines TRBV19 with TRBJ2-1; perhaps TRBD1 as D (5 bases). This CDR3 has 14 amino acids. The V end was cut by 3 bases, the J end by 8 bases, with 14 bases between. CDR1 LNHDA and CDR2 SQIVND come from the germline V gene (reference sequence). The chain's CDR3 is CASSMWEGADEQFF. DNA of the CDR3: TGTGCCAGTAGTATGTGGGAAGGGGCGGATGAGCAGTTCTTC.

CDR3 in amino acids: CASSSTPPGQGLDEQFF. CDR3 sequence (DNA): TGTGCCAGCAGCTCTACGCCCCCGGGACAGGGTTTGGATGAGCAGTTCTTC. V and J are TRBV7-6 and TRBJ2-1; 9 bases match TRBD1. CDR1 is SGHVS and CDR2 is FNYEAQ in the germline V gene. The CDR3 sequence is 17 residues long. V shed 4 bases, J shed 8 bases, and the junction held 15 bases outside the gene matches.

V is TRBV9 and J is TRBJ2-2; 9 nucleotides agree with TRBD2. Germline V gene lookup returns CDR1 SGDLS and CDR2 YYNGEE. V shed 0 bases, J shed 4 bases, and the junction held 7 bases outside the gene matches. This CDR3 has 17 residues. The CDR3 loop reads CASSVGPAGGATGELFF. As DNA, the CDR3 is TGTGCCAGCAGCGTAGGGCCTGCGGGGGGGGCCACCGGGGAGCTGTTTTTT.

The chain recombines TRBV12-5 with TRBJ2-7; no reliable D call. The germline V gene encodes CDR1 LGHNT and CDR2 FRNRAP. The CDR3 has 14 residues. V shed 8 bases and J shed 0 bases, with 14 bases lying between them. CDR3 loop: CASRRTGDSYEQYF. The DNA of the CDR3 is TGTGCTAGTCGAAGAACGGGTGACTCCTACGAGCAGTACTTC.

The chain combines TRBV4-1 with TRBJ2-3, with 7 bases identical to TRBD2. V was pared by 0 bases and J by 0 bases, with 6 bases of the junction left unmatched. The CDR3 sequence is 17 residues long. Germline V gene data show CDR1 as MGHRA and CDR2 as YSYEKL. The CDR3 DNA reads TGCGCCAGCAGCCAAGACCCTAGCGGCTCTAGCACAGATACGCAGTATTTT. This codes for CASSQDPSGSSTDTQYF.

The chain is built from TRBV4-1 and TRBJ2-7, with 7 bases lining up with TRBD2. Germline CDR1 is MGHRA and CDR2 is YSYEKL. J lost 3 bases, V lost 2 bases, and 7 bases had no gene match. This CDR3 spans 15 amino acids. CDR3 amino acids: CASSQSGSGDYEQYF. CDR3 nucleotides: TGCGCCAGCAGCCAAAGTGGGAGCGGGGACTACGAGCAGTACTTC.

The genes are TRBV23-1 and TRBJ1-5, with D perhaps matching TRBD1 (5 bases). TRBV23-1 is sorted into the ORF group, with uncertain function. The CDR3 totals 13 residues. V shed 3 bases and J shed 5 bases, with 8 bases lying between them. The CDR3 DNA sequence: TGCGCCAGCAGTCACGGGGGTGATCAGCCCCAGCATTTT. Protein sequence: CASSHGGDQPQHF.

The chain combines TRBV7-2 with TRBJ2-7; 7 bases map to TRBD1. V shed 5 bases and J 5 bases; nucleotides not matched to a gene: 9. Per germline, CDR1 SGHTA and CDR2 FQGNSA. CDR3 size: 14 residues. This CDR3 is CASSHRQGEDEQYF. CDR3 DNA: TGTGCCAGCAGCCATCGACAGGGTGAGGACGAGCAGTACTTC.

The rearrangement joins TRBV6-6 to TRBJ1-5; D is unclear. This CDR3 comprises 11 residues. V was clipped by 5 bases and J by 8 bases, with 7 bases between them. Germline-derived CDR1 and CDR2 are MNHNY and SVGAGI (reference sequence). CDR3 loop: CASSLEEPQHF. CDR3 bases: TGTGCCAGCAGTCTAGAAGAGCCCCAGCATTTT.

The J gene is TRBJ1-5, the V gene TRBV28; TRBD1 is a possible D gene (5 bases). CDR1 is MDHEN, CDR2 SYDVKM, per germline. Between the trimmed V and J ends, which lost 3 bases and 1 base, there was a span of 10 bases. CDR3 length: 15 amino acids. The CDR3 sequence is CASSFSQGSNQPQHF. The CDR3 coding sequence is TGTGCCAGCAGTTTCTCCCAGGGCAGCAATCAGCCCCAGCATTTT.

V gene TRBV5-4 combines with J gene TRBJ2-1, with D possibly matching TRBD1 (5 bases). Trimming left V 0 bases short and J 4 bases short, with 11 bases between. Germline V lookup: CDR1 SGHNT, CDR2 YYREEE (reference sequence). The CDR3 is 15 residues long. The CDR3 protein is CASSLGQNQYNEQFF. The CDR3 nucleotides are TGTGCCAGCAGCTTGGGACAGAACCAGTACAATGAGCAGTTCTTC.

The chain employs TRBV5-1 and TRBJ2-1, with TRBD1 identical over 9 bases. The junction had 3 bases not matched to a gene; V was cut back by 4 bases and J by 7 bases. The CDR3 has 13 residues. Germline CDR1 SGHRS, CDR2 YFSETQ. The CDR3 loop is CASSRGQGNEQFF. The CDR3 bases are TGCGCCAGCAGCAGGGGACAGGGAAATGAGCAGTTCTTC.

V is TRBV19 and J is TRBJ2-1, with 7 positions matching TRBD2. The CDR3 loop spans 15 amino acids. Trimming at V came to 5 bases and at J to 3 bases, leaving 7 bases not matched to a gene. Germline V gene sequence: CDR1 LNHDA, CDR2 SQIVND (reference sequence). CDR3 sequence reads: CASSYGGSLYNEQFF. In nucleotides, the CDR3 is TGTGCCAGTAGTTACGGGGGGAGCCTCTACAATGAGCAGTTCTTC.

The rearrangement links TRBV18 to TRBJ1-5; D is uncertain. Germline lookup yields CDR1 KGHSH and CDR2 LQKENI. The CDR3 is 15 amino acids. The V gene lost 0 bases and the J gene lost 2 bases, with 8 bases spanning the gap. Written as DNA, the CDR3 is TGTGCCAGCTCACCACCACATCAGGGCAATCAGCCCCAGCATTTT. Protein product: CASSPPHQGNQPQHF.

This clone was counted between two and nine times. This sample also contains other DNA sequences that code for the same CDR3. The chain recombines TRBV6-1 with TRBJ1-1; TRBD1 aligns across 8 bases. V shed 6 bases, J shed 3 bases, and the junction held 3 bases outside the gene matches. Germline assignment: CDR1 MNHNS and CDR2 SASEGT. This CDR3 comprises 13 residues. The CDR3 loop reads CASSRQGYTEAFF. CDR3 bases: TGTGCCAGCAGCCGACAGGGGTACACTGAAGCTTTCTTT.